Each of the 5 T cell receptor beta chains below was sequenced from the same sample in a study of control samples from healthy donors and cancer patients (dated by TCRdb to the early 2020s). Preparation of the library involved the immunoSEQ multiplex PCR assay. Imported from immuneACCESS, the table was reduced by TCRdb to in-frame sequences with V and J called. These copies leave out some clones; in studies compared against another copy, an unresolved V gene accounts for under half, and the cause of the remainder is not known. The sample data list about 140,000 clones, and approximately 94% of these were observed just once. Roughly 14% of the sample comes from the top ten. Sequenced material: blood. These receptors all stem from a man between 35 and 55 years old in good health.

The V and J genes are TRBV27 and TRBJ2-1; TRBD2 matches 13 bases. The CDR3 covers 16 residues. V shed 5 bases, J shed 9 bases, and the junction held 10 bases outside the gene matches. CDR1 is MNHEY, CDR2 SMNVEV, per germline (reference sequence). This CDR3 reads CASSAGLAGEGAEQFF. CDR3 DNA: TGTGCCAGCAGTGCTGGACTAGCGGGAGAGGGGGCTGAGCAGTTCTTC.

The rearrangement uses TRBV7-8 and TRBJ1-6; D unclear. The CDR3 is 11 residues long. Looked up from germline, CDR1 is SGHVS and CDR2 is FQNEAQ. Trimming removed 5 bases from V and 12 bases from J, with 8 bases in between. The CDR3 protein is CASSGGLPLHF. DNA for the CDR3: TGTGCCAGCAGCGGCGGTTTACCCCTCCACTTT.

The chain has TRBV10-2 and TRBJ2-1; 11 nucleotides match TRBD2. Germline CDR1 WSHSY, CDR2 SAAADI. The V segment lost 2 bases and the J segment 4 bases; nucleotides outside the gene matches: 7. CDR3 length equals 17 residues. The CDR3 loop reads CASSEIGLAGRYNEQFF. Written as DNA, the CDR3 is TGCGCCAGCAGTGAGATTGGACTAGCGGGCAGATACAATGAGCAGTTCTTC.

J is TRBJ2-5 and V is TRBV9; 7 nucleotides line up with TRBD1. This CDR3 region has 15 residues. Germline trimming cut 3 bases from V and 4 bases from J; bases unmatched to any gene: 9. Germline CDR1 is SGDLS and CDR2 is YYNGEE. The CDR3 DNA sequence: TGTGCCAGCAGCGAGACCGGGACAGAGATAGAGACCCAGTACTTC. Its translation: CASSETGTEIETQYF.

This clone was found once. The chain links TRBV28 to TRBJ1-2; no clear D. CDR3 length: 13 amino acids. The V gene lost 6 bases and the J gene lost 1 base, with 9 bases spanning the gap. Germline V gives CDR1 MDHEN, CDR2 SYDVKM. DNA of the CDR3: TGTGCCAGCAGCTTTCAAGATAACTATGGCTACACCTTC. It is translated as CASSFQDNYGYTF.